This T cell receptor (beta chain) derives from a study of T-cell reconstitution after alpha-beta-depleted transplantation in children. Trimming cost V 1 base and J 4 bases, with 15 bases left between them. From germline, CDR1 is MNHEY and CDR2 SVGAGI. This CDR3 spans 16 amino acids. During its preparation, the TCRbeta library received unique molecular identifiers. TCRdb reanalysed the PCR reads using MiXCR and keeps one entry per CDR3 protein. The table includes hundreds of thousands of distinct CDR3 sequences, around 16% detected once. This clonotype appeared a few times. The chain joins TRBV6-5 to TRBJ2-3; D is ambiguous. This clonotype originated in a human donor who donated a stem cell graft to a child with acute myeloid leukemia. The source was PBMCs from the stem cell graft donor, collected from the stem cell graft. The chain's CDR3 is CASSYLAGPYPDTQYF. CDR3 in DNA: TGTGCCAGCAGTTACTTGGCCGGGCCCTACCCAGATACGCAGTATTTT.